The TCR beta chain under discussion was sequenced for a study of T cells in Graves' hyperthyroidism and ophthalmopathy. Amplified TCR beta CDR3 regions came from RNA transcripts. The study used the HTBI primer set for a first-round RT-PCR of the TCR CDR3. TCRdb reprocessed the multiplex PCR reads via MiXCR and lists one record per CDR3 protein. Counted here are about 270,000 distinct CDR3 sequences, roughly 22% occurring once; the ten biggest clones make up 64%. V dropped 2 bases and J dropped 0; count of bases not matched to a gene: 6. Germline assignment: CDR1 MNHNS and CDR2 SASEGT. The CDR3 loop spans 16 amino acids. Patients having uncontrolled infection, another autoimmune disease, pregnancy or lactation were not included.

The specimen was blood. This chain joins TRBV6-1 and TRBJ1-1; 7 bases match TRBD1. The clonotype originates from a man under 40 with Graves' ophthalmopathy. The CDR3 loop is CASSELDRTLNTEAFF. The CDR3 bases are TGTGCCAGCAGTGAACTGGACAGGACCTTGAACACTGAAGCTTTCTTT.